Listed below are T cell receptor beta chains from one sample, sequenced in a study of cytomegalovirus exposure and HLA in healthy donors. Assay used: immunoSEQ multiplex PCR; TCRdb lists only in-frame clones, some missing. The sample lists 150,000 to 200,000 clones, roughly 72% seen once, with 0.95% to 1.1% in the top ten. The sequencing sample was made of PBMCs. These receptors were taken from a woman in her thirties or forties in good health and CMV-seronegative. Both conserved end residues are part of each CDR3. The D gene is left open where the match is weak. Not every row has a clone size; where given, it reads once, few, many or a size class.

size: -; length: 14; J: TRBJ1-1; V: TRBV10-1; D: -; CDR3: CASTGRVEDTEAFF; DNA: TGCGCCAGCACCGGGAGGGTAGAGGACACTGAAGCTTTCTTT
size: -; length: 14; J: TRBJ2-7; V: TRBV27; D: TRBD2; CDR3: CASSLTSGSYEQYF; DNA: TGTGCCAGCAGTCTCACTAGCGGTTCCTACGAGCAGTACTTC
size: -; length: 12; J: TRBJ1-5; V: TRBV19; D: -; CDR3: CASNEGNQPQHF; DNA: TGTGCCAGTAATGAGGGCAATCAGCCCCAGCATTTT
size: -; length: 13; J: TRBJ1-1; V: TRBV28; D: -; CDR3: CAISQGSHTEAFF; DNA: TGTGCCATCTCACAGGGTTCGCACACTGAAGCTTTCTTT
size: -; length: 15; J: TRBJ2-5; V: TRBV5-1; D: -; CDR3: CASSLDRGLRETQYF; DNA: TGCGCCAGCAGCTTGGACCGGGGGTTAAGGGAGACCCAGTACTTC
size: -; length: 14; J: TRBJ2-1; V: TRBV5-1; D: -; CDR3: CASSFIAGSNEQFF; DNA: TGCGCCAGCAGCTTTATTGCGGGGTCCAATGAGCAGTTCTTC
size: -; length: 16; J: TRBJ1-3; V: TRBV11-2; D: -; CDR3: CASSLLLEASGNTIYF; DNA: TGTGCCAGCAGCTTGTTGTTGGAGGCCTCTGGAAACACCATATATTTT
size: -; length: 16; J: TRBJ2-1; V: TRBV27; D: -; CDR3: CASSLSGVRDSNEQFF; DNA: TGTGCCAGCAGTTTATCGGGGGTCCGGGACTCCAATGAGCAGTTCTTC
size: -; length: 12; J: TRBJ1-1; V: TRBV7-8; D: -; CDR3: CASSLVTLEAFF; DNA: TGTGCCAGCAGCTTAGTAACTCTTGAAGCTTTCTTT
size: -; length: 14; J: TRBJ1-2; V: TRBV11-3; D: -; CDR3: CASSDRGEKGGYTF; DNA: TGTGCCAGCAGCGACCGGGGAGAAAAGGGTGGCTACACCTTC
size: -; length: 16; J: TRBJ2-6; V: TRBV19; D: -; CDR3: CASSLGTVSGANVLTF; DNA: TGTGCCAGTAGCCTTGGGACTGTCTCTGGGGCCAACGTCCTGACTTTC
size: few; length: 15; J: TRBJ1-2; V: TRBV6-5; D: TRBD1; CDR3: CASSGQDPSNYGYTF; DNA: TGTGCCAGCAGTGGACAGGATCCTTCTAACTATGGCTACACCTTC
size: -; length: 14; J: TRBJ2-7; V: TRBV29-1; D: TRBD2; CDR3: CSVGSGRADYEQYF; DNA: TGCAGCGTCGGTAGCGGGAGGGCCGACTACGAGCAGTACTTC
size: few; length: 12; J: TRBJ2-7; V: TRBV29-1; D: TRBD1; CDR3: CSAGTGGWEQYF; DNA: TGCAGCGCCGGGACAGGGGGTTGGGAGCAGTACTTC
size: -; length: 14; J: TRBJ2-7; V: TRBV25-1; D: -; CDR3: CASSETRDGNEQYF; DNA: TGTGCCAGCAGCGAGACGCGGGATGGGAACGAGCAGTACTTC
size: once; length: 14; J: TRBJ1-4; V: TRBV7-9; D: -; CDR3: CASSTDRSNEKLFF; DNA: TGTGCCAGCAGCACAGACAGGTCTAATGAAAAACTGTTTTTT
size: -; length: 13; J: TRBJ2-3; V: TRBV7-7; D: TRBD1; CDR3: CASSRDRGTTQYF; DNA: TGTGCTAGCAGCCGGGACAGGGGTACTACGCAGTATTTT
size: -; length: 13; J: TRBJ2-1; V: TRBV29-1; D: -; CDR3: CSVRRGLYNEQFF; DNA: TGCAGCGTTCGGAGGGGGCTCTACAATGAGCAGTTCTTC
size: -; length: 14; J: TRBJ1-5; V: TRBV28; D: -; CDR3: CASTLTGDNQPQHF; DNA: TGTGCCAGCACCCTGACGGGGGACAATCAGCCCCAGCATTTT
size: -; length: 14; J: TRBJ1-2; V: TRBV27; D: -; CDR3: CASSHRGPNYGYTF; DNA: TGTGCCAGCAGCCACCGAGGGCCGAACTATGGCTACACCTTC
size: -; length: 14; J: TRBJ2-3; V: TRBV30; D: -; CDR3: CAQKGGVHTDTQYF; DNA: TGTGCCCAAAAGGGGGGGGTCCATACAGATACGCAGTATTTT
size: -; length: 12; J: TRBJ2-3; V: TRBV30; D: TRBD1; CDR3: CAWGTGADTQYF; DNA: TGTGCCTGGGGTACAGGGGCAGATACGCAGTATTTT
size: -; length: 14; J: TRBJ1-1; V: TRBV2; D: -; CDR3: CASSEAGGNTEAFF; DNA: TGTGCCAGCAGTGAAGCGGGGGGTAACACTGAAGCTTTCTTT
size: -; length: 15; J: TRBJ2-5; V: TRBV5-4; D: TRBD2; CDR3: CASSVSGRHQETQYF; DNA: TGTGCCAGCAGCGTTAGCGGGCGACACCAAGAGACCCAGTACTTC
size: -; length: 13; J: TRBJ2-1; V: TRBV11-2; D: -; CDR3: CASRPGSYNEQFF; DNA: TGTGCCAGCCGCCCGGGCTCCTACAATGAGCAGTTCTTC
size: -; length: 14; J: TRBJ1-1; V: TRBV5-1; D: -; CDR3: CASSVATGNTEAFF; DNA: TGCGCCAGCAGCGTGGCAACAGGGAACACTGAAGCTTTCTTT
size: -; length: 19; J: TRBJ1-3; V: TRBV6-1; D: -; CDR3: CASSEALSISGPSGNTIYF; DNA: TGTGCCAGCAGTGAAGCGTTGTCAATCTCAGGGCCTTCTGGAAACACCATATATTTT
size: -; length: 15; J: TRBJ2-7; V: TRBV30; D: -; CDR3: CAWSVPWQGTGEQYF; DNA: TGTGCCTGGAGTGTACCGTGGCAGGGTACGGGCGAGCAGTACTTC
size: few; length: 15; J: TRBJ2-3; V: TRBV5-4; D: -; CDR3: CASSFGDTSTDTQYF; DNA: TGTGCCAGCAGCTTCGGGGATACTAGCACAGATACGCAGTATTTT
size: -; length: 18; J: TRBJ2-4; V: TRBV21-1; D: -; CDR3: CASSKGLAGPLAKNIQYF; DNA: TGTGCCAGCAGCAAGGGACTAGCGGGCCCGCTAGCCAAAAACATTCAGTACTTC
size: few; length: 17; J: TRBJ2-3; V: TRBV30; D: TRBD2; CDR3: CAWSVEGGPFSADTQYF; DNA: TGTGCCTGGAGTGTAGAGGGAGGGCCTTTTTCAGCAGATACGCAGTATTTT
size: -; length: 11; J: TRBJ1-1; V: TRBV20-1; D: -; CDR3: CSARALTEAFF; DNA: TGCAGTGCTAGGGCTTTGACTGAAGCTTTCTTT
size: -; length: 11; J: TRBJ2-7; V: TRBV19; D: -; CDR3: CASSAGSGQYF; DNA: TGTGCCAGTAGTGCCGGTTCTGGGCAGTACTTC
size: -; length: 15; J: TRBJ2-1; V: TRBV18; D: TRBD2; CDR3: CASSPGLAGYNEQFF; DNA: TGTGCCAGCTCACCGGGACTAGCGGGTTACAATGAGCAGTTCTTC
size: -; length: 15; J: TRBJ1-1; V: TRBV11-3; D: -; CDR3: CASSLGPGSNTEAFF; DNA: TGTGCCAGCAGCTTAGGTCCGGGATCGAACACTGAAGCTTTCTTT
size: -; length: 14; J: TRBJ1-5; V: TRBV7-8; D: TRBD1; CDR3: CASSWDSRSQPQHF; DNA: TGTGCCAGCAGCTGGGACAGCCGGAGTCAGCCCCAGCATTTT
size: -; length: 20; J: TRBJ2-1; V: TRBV5-1; D: TRBD2; CDR3: CASSLYGATSGSASYNEQFF; DNA: TGCGCCAGCAGCTTGTACGGGGCCACTAGCGGGAGCGCCTCCTACAATGAGCAGTTCTTC
size: -; length: 16; J: TRBJ2-3; V: TRBV19; D: TRBD1; CDR3: CASSIKPGQGADTQYF; DNA: TGTGCCAGTAGTATAAAACCGGGACAGGGGGCAGATACGCAGTATTTT
size: -; length: 15; J: TRBJ2-5; V: TRBV6-1; D: -; CDR3: CASSEGRGRSETQYF; DNA: TGTGCCAGCAGTGAAGGCAGGGGAAGGTCGGAGACCCAGTACTTC
size: -; length: 16; J: TRBJ1-2; V: TRBV4-1; D: -; CDR3: CASSQEAGGINYGYTF; DNA: TGCGCCAGCAGCCAAGAGGCCGGCGGAATTAACTATGGCTACACCTTC
size: -; length: 15; J: TRBJ2-2; V: TRBV7-6; D: TRBD2; CDR3: CASTPRAGDAGELFF; DNA: TGTGCCAGCACCCCCAGAGCGGGAGATGCCGGGGAGCTGTTTTTT
size: -; length: 15; J: TRBJ2-2; V: TRBV6-6; D: -; CDR3: CAIQGEAKYTGELFF; DNA: TGTGCCATCCAGGGGGAGGCGAAGTACACCGGGGAGCTGTTTTTT
size: -; length: 15; J: TRBJ1-3; V: TRBV5-1; D: TRBD1; CDR3: CASSFGDRAGHTIYF; DNA: TGCGCCAGCAGCTTTGGGGACAGGGCGGGTCACACCATATATTTT
size: -; length: 14; J: TRBJ1-2; V: TRBV5-4; D: TRBD1; CDR3: CASSSMDRGYGYTF; DNA: TGTGCCAGCAGCTCGATGGACAGGGGCTATGGCTACACCTTC
size: -; length: 14; J: TRBJ2-7; V: TRBV4-2; D: TRBD2; CDR3: CASSQGLAENEQYF; DNA: TGTGCCAGCAGCCAAGGACTAGCGGAGAACGAGCAGTACTTC
size: few; length: 14; J: TRBJ2-2; V: TRBV27; D: TRBD1; CDR3: CASSLLQGTGELFF; DNA: TGTGCCAGCAGTTTACTACAGGGGACCGGGGAGCTGTTTTTT
size: -; length: 17; J: TRBJ2-1; V: TRBV9; D: TRBD2; CDR3: CASSVSGLAGEIDEQFF; DNA: TGTGCCAGCAGCGTTTCGGGACTAGCGGGAGAGATCGATGAGCAGTTCTTC
size: -; length: 14; J: TRBJ1-1; V: TRBV7-2; D: -; CDR3: CASRPHTENTEAFF; DNA: TGTGCCAGCAGACCCCATACAGAGAACACTGAAGCTTTCTTT
size: -; length: 15; J: TRBJ1-4; V: TRBV2; D: -; CDR3: CASTREAATNEKLFF; DNA: TGTGCCAGCACCCGAGAGGCTGCAACTAATGAAAAACTGTTTTTT
size: -; length: 15; J: TRBJ2-2; V: TRBV2; D: -; CDR3: CASGDNTGYTGELFF; DNA: TGTGCCAGCGGGGACAACACAGGTTACACCGGGGAGCTGTTTTTT
size: once; length: 14; J: TRBJ2-5; V: TRBV15; D: -; CDR3: CATSRVGFEETQYF; DNA: TGTGCCACCAGCAGAGTGGGCTTCGAAGAGACCCAGTACTTC
size: -; length: 13; J: TRBJ1-2; V: TRBV30; D: TRBD1; CDR3: CAGTGQGADGYTF; DNA: TGTGCCGGGACGGGACAGGGGGCTGATGGCTACACCTTC
size: -; length: 15; J: TRBJ1-5; V: TRBV5-1; D: TRBD1; CDR3: CASSLGGQGNQPQHF; DNA: TGCGCCAGCAGCTTGGGGGGACAGGGGAATCAGCCCCAGCATTTT
size: -; length: 12; J: TRBJ1-5; V: TRBV15; D: -; CDR3: CATTGGNQPQHF; DNA: TGTGCCACCACGGGAGGCAATCAGCCCCAGCATTTT
size: -; length: 13; J: TRBJ1-4; V: TRBV9; D: -; CDR3: CASSPQTGPRLFF; DNA: TGTGCCAGCAGCCCCCAGACAGGACCCAGGCTGTTTTTT